Detailed here is one T cell receptor beta chain. No antigen is known for it. The sample holds no much larger clone one base away, and base qualities are not on file. CDR1 and CDR2, per the germline V gene, are MGHRA and YSYEKL. V is pruned by 7 bases and J by 7 bases, leaving 16 bases of the junction without a gene match. The CDR3, from cysteine to phenylalanine, totals 15 residues. The entry retains the CDR3 DNA only, 45 bases that are in frame from base 1. These data belong to a study of identifying expanded T cells in peripheral blood (dated by TCRdb to between 2017 and 2020). Study-wide context: Technical replicates were generated by sequencing separate aliquots of the same genomic DNA pool, and four replicates were compared pairwise.

The immunoSEQ Assay, which uses bias-controlled multiplex PCR amplification of genomic DNA, was used to profile TCRbeta CDR3 regions. The authors processed their data as follows. The absolute abundance of each unique TCRbeta CDR3 region was quantified after sequences were collapsed and filtered. Two models were used to test differential abundance: a binomial model (Fisher-equivalent) and a beta-binomial model that adds time-dependent variance fitted from healthy donors. Clones with fewer than 5 combined templates were removed, and a clone was called differentially abundant if the clone's Benjamini-Hochberg FDR was below 0.01. The form v = (b*log(k)+a)^2 was used to model beta-binomial variance as a function of total template count across the two samples. Held by TCRdb, this immuneACCESS table contains in-frame sequences only and omits some clones. Under half of the omission traces to an unresolved V gene where checked; the cause of the rest is unknown. That table gives V, J and clone size, and the DNA gave D and trimming. The sample contains approximately 94,000 clones, over 70% of them found a single time. Jointly, the top ten make up more than 5.5% of the sample.

Overall study outcomes, separate from this receptor: For all healthy donors, the variance in clone template counts between approximately two-week samples rose significantly as total template count increased. The authors expected that over much longer intervals, such as months to years, biological variance in healthy repertoires might increase even further. Between technical replicates the binomial model flagged approximately 1.2 differentially abundant clones, whereas over about two weeks the binomial model flagged about 15 and over approximately 4 weeks around 19. The beta-binomial model significantly reduced the number of clones called differentially abundant and the false-positive rate across all healthy-donor time intervals.

No immune events, such as infections, were documented for the healthy donors during the collection period. Blood repertoires from healthy donors were used as a training cohort for calibrating time-dependent variance in a beta-binomial model of differential abundance of T-cell clones. There were 10 healthy donors in the training cohort, of whom 3 were female and 7 were male. The donors were between roughly 29 and 64 years old, with an average age of 43 years. Whole blood was collected from each healthy donor at three time points spaced around two weeks apart and obtained from a commercial supplier. Genomic DNA was extracted from unsorted whole blood for immunosequencing.

The chain was built from TRBV4-1 and TRBJ2-7; a stretch of 7 junction bases matches TRBD1. The sequence derives from a person between 18 and 70 years old in good health. Specimen: blood. The bases are TGCGCCAGCAAGCAAGACCCTGACAGGGTCTGGGAGCAGTACTTC. This yields the protein CASKQDPDRVWEQYF.